This T cell receptor beta chain was captured by sequencing in a study of blood T cell repertoires in COVID-19. For the study at large: The samples span acute and convalescent COVID-19 from the United States, Italy and Spain. From T cells, B-cell-depleted T cells, or PBMCs came the material, which was cDNA or gDNA.

CDR1 and CDR2 (germline): SGHTA, FQGNSA. CDR3 length: 14 amino acids. The V and J ends lost 5 bases and 0 bases respectively, with 8 bases between them. In the source study's methods: Reference gene primer amplification in the assay estimated nucleated cell counts. Profiling relied on immunoSEQ multiplex PCR, and the TCRdb table lists in-frame clones only, not all of them. For V, J and clone size, that table is used; D and trimming come from the DNA. The profile shows over 120,000 clones, approximately 82% of them singletons. The sample taken for sequencing was peripheral blood. The chain has TRBV7-2 and TRBJ1-3; D is unresolved. The receptor was isolated from a man aged 55 to 70 with active or convalescent COVID-19. The CDR3 nucleotides are TGTGCCAGCAGCCTTGCGGCCTCTGGAAACACCATATATTTT. This translates into CASSLAASGNTIYF.